This section outlines one T cell receptor beta chain sequence together with its context. The sample originates from a study of CD8+ T cells in alopecia areata. Study overall: Among treated patients, oral tofacitinib was administered at 5 to 10 mg twice daily.

Trimming left V 0 bases short and J 1 base short, with 7 bases between. Germline CDR1 is MNHNY and CDR2 is SVGAGI (reference sequence). CDR3 length: 14 amino acids. It was cDNA, reverse transcribed from extracted RNA, that served as the sequencing template. The table came from immunoSEQ multiplex PCR; TCRdb's copy has only in-frame clones and leaves some out. This sample has 80,000 to 100,000 clones, with less than 50% found just once. Material: CD4+ T cells sorted from blood. The chain has TRBV6-6 and TRBJ2-7; D is uncertain. The clonotype was recovered from a human donor with alopecia areata. The CDR3, as DNA: TGTGCCAGCAGTTACTCGGGCAGTTCCTACGAGCAGTACTTC. This codes for CASSYSGSSYEQYF.